These 25 T cell receptor beta chains originate from one sample sequenced in a study of human T cells and chemical hapten exposure (dated by TCRdb to 2020 to 2022). The meaning of the sample's time point label: healthy volunteer bleed at 6 weeks. Total RNA was extracted from unfractionated whole blood that had been collected in Tempus Blood RNA tubes. The library relied on RACE. Sequencing was performed on a NextSeq 500. The public reads were reprocessed in TCRdb via fastp at Q25 and MiXCR, keeping in-frame beta chains. Each record represents a unique CDR3 protein, reported with the most common genes and DNA among its rows. Counted in this sample were 44,000 or so distinct CDR3 sequences; around 3.4% of them appeared once. The top ten clonotypes cover 5.6% of the sample. Sequenced input: whole blood. These receptors were taken from a human donor in good health. Some clones in this sample may be carry-over from other donors' samples.

This clonotype was seen many times. The CDR3 DNA follows: TGCAGTGCAACCAGGGACCTCTCCTACGAGCAGTACTTC. Residues: CSATRDLSYEQYF. This chain links TRBV20-1 with TRBJ2-7, with D perhaps matching TRBD1 or TRBD2 (5 bases each). The germline V gene has CDR1 DFQATT and CDR2 SNEGSKA (reference sequence). V was shortened by 6 bases and J by 0 bases, with 12 bases between the two germline ends. This CDR3 is 13 amino acids long.

In this sample, this clonotype turned up a few times. In nucleotides, the CDR3 is TGTGCCAGCGTCGAGGACCTTGGAGAGACCCAGTACTTC. Protein: CASVEDLGETQYF. V and J are TRBV28 and TRBJ2-5, with D unclear. Germline V gives CDR1 MDHEN, CDR2 SYDVKM. The CDR3 has 13 residues. V shed 8 bases and J shed 4 bases, with 14 bases lying between them.

This clonotype was counted ten times or more. This chain connects TRBV29-1 to TRBJ2-3; D is possibly TRBD1 (6 bases). The germline CDR1 and CDR2 sequences are SQVTM and ANQGSEA. Trimming shortened V by 5 bases and J by 5 bases, and 20 bases separated the two germline ends. The CDR3 spans 15 residues. Here the CDR3 DNA reads TGCAGCGTTCACCTTCAGGGGAGCGTAGGAGATACGCAGTATTTT. It yields the protein CSVHLQGSVGDTQYF.

This clonotype has ten or more counts. This chain uses TRBV6-1 with TRBJ2-6; D not certain. This CDR3 has 11 residues. CDR1 and CDR2 from the germline V gene are MNHNS and SASEGT. V lost 2 bases to trimming and J lost 12 bases, with 5 bases between them. DNA of the CDR3: TGTGCCAGCAGTGAACAGAGCGTCCTGACTTTC. It is translated as CASSEQSVLTF.

This clonotype was detected only a few times. The CDR3: CASSYSGGALGTEAFF. In DNA form, the CDR3 reads TGTGCCAGCAGTTACTCTGGAGGGGCGCTTGGCACTGAAGCTTTCTTT. The chain joins TRBV6-5 to TRBJ1-1, with D possibly being TRBD1 (5 bases). V was clipped by 0 bases and J by 4 bases, with 15 bases between them. The germline V gene has CDR1 MNHEY and CDR2 SVGAGI. This CDR3 is built from 16 residues.

This clonotype was recorded at least ten times. The rearrangement uses TRBV29-1 and TRBJ1-4, with D hard to call. This CDR3 has 13 residues. Trimming removed 0 bases from V and 5 bases from J, with 7 bases in between. Looked up from germline, CDR1 is SQVTM and CDR2 is ANQGSEA. The CDR3 reads CSVEDGRNEKLFF. The CDR3 nucleotides are TGCAGCGTTGAAGACGGACGGAATGAAAAACTGTTTTTT.

In this sample, this clonotype turned up many times. The chain recombines TRBV9 with TRBJ2-3; D is possibly TRBD1 (5 bases). The CDR3 runs 15 residues. CDR1 and CDR2 (germline): SGDLS, YYNGEE. Deletions cut 4 bases from V and 6 bases from J, with 18 bases between. The CDR3 loop is CASSPRPRVGDTQYF. The CDR3 DNA sequence: TGTGCCAGCAGCCCCCGTCCCAGGGTGGGGGATACGCAGTATTTT.

The chain is built from TRBV11-2 and TRBJ1-1; 9 bases fit TRBD1. V was pared by 5 bases and J by 6 bases, with 4 bases of the junction left unmatched. CDR3 length equals 13 residues. CDR1 and CDR2 (germline): SGHAT, FQNNGV. The CDR3 coding sequence is TGTGCCAGCAGCCCCCGGACAGGGGCTGAAGCTTTCTTT. It translates to CASSPRTGAEAFF. Together with reference TRBV11-2 and TRBJ1-1, the CDR3 gives the full variable domain: EAGVAQSPRYKIIEKRQSVAFWCNPISGHATLYWYQQILGQGPKLLIQFQNNGVVDDSQLPKDRFSAERLKGVDSTLKIQPAKLEDSAVYLCASSPRTGAEAFFGQGTRLTVV.

This clonotype was counted ten times or more. This chain connects TRBV28 to TRBJ2-7; 12 bases line up with TRBD2. The germline V gene encodes CDR1 MDHEN and CDR2 SYDVKM. Trimming removed 6 bases from V and 5 bases from J; junction bases left unmatched: 2. The CDR3 has 13 amino acids. The CDR3 DNA sequence: TGTGCCAGCAGAGGACTAGCGGGAAACGAGCAGTACTTC. The encoded protein is CASRGLAGNEQYF.

This clonotype was counted only a few times. The J gene is TRBJ2-3, the V gene TRBV28, with TRBD2 identical over 9 bases. Germline V gives CDR1 MDHEN, CDR2 SYDVKM. With 5 bases clipped from V and 2 bases from J, the junction kept 2 bases outside the gene matches. This CDR3 region has 14 residues. The CDR3 DNA follows: TGTGCCAGCAGTCTAGCGGGGCACACAGATACGCAGTATTTT. Its translation: CASSLAGHTDTQYF.

Many counts were recorded for this clonotype. The chain is built from TRBV5-1 and TRBJ1-2, with 9 bases that match TRBD1. Germline lookup yields CDR1 SGHRS and CDR2 YFSETQ. The CDR3 extends over 15 amino acids. V shed 5 bases, J shed 5 bases, and the junction held 10 bases outside the gene matches. CDR3 coding DNA: TGCGCCAGCAGAACCGGGACAGGGAATAGATATGGCTACACCTTC. Translating gives CASRTGTGNRYGYTF. The whole variable domain, remainder taken from reference TRBV5-1 and TRBJ1-2, is KAGVTQTPRYLIKTRGQQVTLSCSPISGHRSVSWYQQTPGQGLQFLFEYFSETQRNKGNFPGRFSGRQFSNSRSEMNVSTLELGDSALYLCASRTGTGNRYGYTFGSGTRLTVV.

This clonotype was detected many times. The gene calls are TRBV29-1 and TRBJ2-7, with 10 bases identical to TRBD1. Germline CDR1 and CDR2: SQVTM and ANQGSEA. Trimming cost V 6 bases and J 6 bases; bases outside gene matches: 8. The CDR3 loop spans 13 amino acids. The CDR3: CSVPGTGASEQYF. The CDR3 region has the DNA TGCAGCGTGCCCGGGACAGGGGCGTCCGAGCAGTACTTC.

In its sample, this clonotype was seen a few times. The rearrangement links TRBV6-5 to TRBJ2-1; 7 positions agree with TRBD1. The ends lost 8 bases at V and 4 bases at J; junction bases unmatched: 5. From germline, CDR1 is MNHEY and CDR2 SVGAGI. The CDR3 covers 13 residues. CDR3 loop: CASSEDRYNEQFF. As DNA, the CDR3 is TGTGCCAGCTCGGAGGACAGGTACAATGAGCAGTTCTTC.

The chain combines TRBV6-5 with TRBJ1-5; 7 bases are shared with TRBD1. V lost 8 bases to trimming and J lost 1 base; unmatched junction nucleotides: 5. CDR3 size: 14 residues. CDR1 and CDR2 (germline): MNHEY, SVGAGI. The CDR3, as DNA: TGTGCCAGCTCCACAGGGGTAAGCAATCAGCCCCAGCATTTT. Translation: CASSTGVSNQPQHF.

This clonotype was seen many times. The chain is built from TRBV5-1 and TRBJ2-7; 7 bases line up with TRBD2. The CDR3 covers 14 residues. Germline V gene lookup returns CDR1 SGHRS and CDR2 YFSETQ. Unmatched junction bases numbered 4, after V lost 0 bases and J lost 4 bases. The CDR3 here is CASSLDGRTYEQYF. CDR3 in DNA: TGCGCCAGCAGCTTGGACGGGAGGACGTACGAGCAGTACTTC.

In this sample, this clonotype turned up many times. CDR3 region: CASSLGDGPYEQYF. The CDR3, as DNA: TGTGCCAGCAGCTTAGGGGACGGGCCCTACGAGCAGTACTTC. The chain is built from TRBV7-9 and TRBJ2-7, with D perhaps assigned TRBD1 or TRBD2 (5 bases each). CDR1 SEHNR and CDR2 FQNEAQ come from the germline V gene (reference sequence). V lost 1 base and J 2 bases, leaving 9 bases between the germline ends. This CDR3 has 14 amino acids.

This clonotype was observed a handful of times. The rearrangement joins TRBV12-3 or TRBV12-4 to TRBJ2-3, with 10 nucleotides matching TRBD1. The CDR3 loop spans 15 amino acids. V gave up 6 bases and J gave up 2 bases; unmatched junction bases: 5. CDR3 nucleotides: TGTGCCAGCAGAGAGACAGGGGGCCTCACAGATACGCAGTATTTT. Protein product: CASRETGGLTDTQYF.

This clonotype has at least ten counts. The rearrangement links TRBV20-1 to TRBJ2-3; unclear D gene. The CDR3 totals 17 residues. Germline V gives CDR1 DFQATT, CDR2 SNEGSKA (reference sequence). V lost 0 bases to trimming and J lost 0 bases, with 16 bases between them. The CDR3: CSARDPWTEPSTDTQYF. CDR3 coding DNA: TGCAGTGCTAGAGATCCCTGGACGGAACCTAGCACAGATACGCAGTATTTT.

This clonotype was observed a few times. This sequence joins TRBV4-1 and TRBJ2-1; maybe TRBD2 (6 bases). The V gene's germline CDR1 is MGHRA and CDR2 YSYEKL. With 1 base removed from V and 10 bases from J, the gap between germline ends came to 17 bases. CDR3 length: 15 residues. The CDR3 spells CASSQGLREAGEQFF. In DNA, the CDR3 is TGCGCCAGCAGCCAAGGCCTCAGGGAGGCGGGCGAGCAGTTCTTC.

This clonotype appeared a few times. The chain employs TRBV6-5 and TRBJ2-6; 9 nucleotides match TRBD1. The CDR3 extends over 15 amino acids. CDR1 and CDR2 (germline): MNHEY, SVGAGI. Trimming removed 7 bases from V and 4 bases from J; junction bases left unmatched: 5. This chain's CDR3 is CASTAGQGGANVLTF. The CDR3 DNA is TGTGCCAGCACCGCCGGACAGGGGGGGGCCAACGTCCTGACTTTC.

This clonotype was observed at least ten times. The chain is built from TRBV29-1 and TRBJ2-1; 13 bases agree with TRBD2. V gave up 6 bases and J gave up 9 bases; unmatched junction bases: 5. CDR1 is SQVTM and CDR2 is ANQGSEA in the germline V gene. The CDR3 runs 13 residues. CDR3 in DNA: TGCAGCGTAAGGACTAGCGGGAGCTCTGAGCAGTTCTTC. This translates into CSVRTSGSSEQFF.

In its sample, this clonotype was seen many times. The chain couples TRBV20-1 to TRBJ2-2, with D unclear. The ends were cut back, 6 bases at V and 0 bases at J, with 8 bases in the middle. The CDR3 extends over 13 amino acids. Germline values: CDR1 DFQATT, CDR2 SNEGSKA (reference sequence). CDR3: CSAHSSNTGELFF. The CDR3 DNA is TGCAGTGCACACTCTTCGAACACCGGGGAGCTGTTTTTT.

In its sample, this clonotype ranks as medium-sized. This chain uses TRBV28 with TRBJ2-3; 10 bases line up with TRBD2. This CDR3 has 15 residues. After removal of 10 bases from V and 3 bases from J, the junction contained 10 bases not matched to a gene. CDR1 and CDR2 (germline): MDHEN, SYDVKM. CDR3 protein: CATFEAGGNTDTQYF. The CDR3 region has the DNA TGTGCCACCTTTGAAGCGGGAGGGAATACAGATACGCAGTATTTT.

This clonotype has a count of ten or more. The chain recombines TRBV5-6 with TRBJ2-1; 10 bases are a match to TRBD2. This CDR3 region has 15 residues. After removal of 3 bases from V and 8 bases from J, the junction contained 8 bases not matched to a gene. Germline V CDR1 and CDR2: SGHDT, YYEEEE. The CDR3 nucleotides are TGTGCCAGCAGCTCTTTAGCGGGAGGAAGGTATGAGCAGTTCTTC. Protein product: CASSSLAGGRYEQFF.

This clonotype was counted many times. The gene calls are TRBV3-1 and TRBJ2-5; tentatively, D is TRBD2 (5 bases). The germline gives CDR1 LGHDT, CDR2 YNNKEL (reference sequence). The CDR3 contains 12 residues. Between the trimmed V and J ends, which lost 1 base and 5 bases, there was a span of 5 bases. The CDR3 DNA reads TGTGCCAGCAGCCAAGGCGGGGAGACCCAGTACTTC. It is translated as CASSQGGETQYF.